A single sample is the source of the 18 T cell receptor beta chains below, sequenced in a study of blood T cells in healthy people across ages. A second about 6 to 12 cycle PCR used barcoded and J-beta primers. From the 5' RACE reads, TCRdb called clonotypes with MiXCR, one entry per CDR3 protein. This repertoire shows over a million distinct CDR3 sequences, 42% found once; its top ten account for approximately 7.9%. The sequenced sample was blood. These TCRs come from a woman aged 18-35 years in good health.

This sequence joins TRBV10-3 and TRBJ2-7; D gene ambiguous. CDR3 length: 15 amino acids. Germline V gene lookup returns CDR1 ENHRY and CDR2 SYGVKD. V shed 4 bases and J shed 2 bases, with 15 bases lying between them. The CDR3 loop is CAISGQSGVTYEQYF. In DNA form, the CDR3 reads TGTGCCATCAGTGGCCAATCAGGAGTAACCTACGAGCAGTACTTC.

This clonotype was counted only a few times. The chain uses TRBV29-1 and TRBJ2-7; D is unresolved. Germline-derived CDR1 and CDR2 are SQVTM and ANQGSEA. CDR3 size: 9 residues. V lost 4 bases to trimming and J lost 4 bases, with 2 bases between them. CDR3 coding DNA: TGCAGCGTTGGATACGAGCAGTACTTC. Encoded protein: CSVGYEQYF.

This chain's CDR3 is CSAFTGGAGGTDTDTQYF. CDR3 bases: TGCAGTGCTTTTACAGGGGGCGCGGGTGGGACCGACACAGATACGCAGTATTTT. The J gene is TRBJ2-3, the V gene TRBV20-1, with 9 bases lining up with TRBD1. V dropped 5 bases and J dropped 2; count of bases not matched to a gene: 17. This CDR3 has 18 amino acids. CDR1 is DFQATT and CDR2 is SNEGSKA in the germline V gene (reference sequence).

This rearrangement joins TRBV15 to TRBJ2-1; possibly TRBD1 or TRBD2 for D (6 bases each). The CDR3 runs 16 residues. With 3 bases removed from V and 5 bases from J, the gap between germline ends came to 17 bases. Germline lookup yields CDR1 LNHNV and CDR2 YYDKDF (reference sequence). The CDR3 region has the DNA TGTGCCACCAGCAGTCCCGTGGCGGGACATAACAATGAGCAGTTCTTC. Its protein is CATSSPVAGHNNEQFF.

The gene calls are TRBV20-1 and TRBJ2-4, with D perhaps matching TRBD1 or TRBD2 (6 bases each). The DNA end favors TRBJ2-7, so the J call may be wrong. The germline gives CDR1 DFQATT, CDR2 SNEGSKA (reference sequence). The CDR3 extends over 13 amino acids. The CDR3 spells CSAEQGGGGEQYF. The CDR3 region has the DNA TGCAGTGCCGAACAGGGAGGAGGCGGCGAGCAGTACTTC.

The CDR3 reads CASSHQGAGGPDVNEQFF. CDR3 DNA sequence: TGCGCCAGCAGCCACCAGGGGGCGGGGGGGCCAGATGTCAATGAGCAGTTCTTC. The chain links TRBV4-1 to TRBJ2-1, with D perhaps matching TRBD2 (9 bases). The germline V and J ends were trimmed by 3 bases and 6 bases, with 24 bases remaining between them. The CDR3 runs to 18 residues. In germline, CDR1 is MGHRA, CDR2 YSYEKL.

This clonotype was detected ten times or more. The CDR3, as DNA: TGTGCCAGCAGTTCGACGGGAAACCAAGAGACCCAGTACTTC. Amino acid sequence: CASSSTGNQETQYF. The chain has TRBV6-2 or TRBV6-3 and TRBJ2-5; a possible D gene is TRBD2 (5 bases). The CDR3 loop spans 14 amino acids. V shed 4 bases and J shed 0 bases, with 9 bases lying between them. CDR1 MNHEY and CDR2 SVGEGT come from the germline V gene.

The V and J genes are TRBV12-5 and TRBJ2-1, with TRBD1 matching over 7 bases. Germline-derived CDR1 and CDR2 are LGHNT and FRNRAP. After removal of 1 base from V and 7 bases from J, the junction contained 1 base not matched to a gene. The CDR3 is 13 residues long. DNA of the CDR3: TGTGCTAGTGGTTTGGGACAGGGAAATGAGCAGTTCTTC. It yields the protein CASGLGQGNEQFF.

The chain recombines TRBV20-1 with TRBJ2-7; D may be TRBD2 (6 bases). CDR1 and CDR2 from the germline V gene are DFQATT and SNEGSKA (reference sequence). The CDR3 covers 13 residues. The ends were cut back, 0 bases at V and 7 bases at J, with 13 bases in the middle. In DNA form, the CDR3 reads TGCAGTGCTAGAGATCGTGCCGGGGGAGAGCAGTACTTC. It translates to CSARDRAGGEQYF.

There are many counts of this clonotype. This chain joins TRBV6-5 and TRBJ2-3; 7 nucleotides align to TRBD2. V dropped 4 bases and J dropped 1; count of bases not matched to a gene: 2. The CDR3 is made up of 14 amino acids. CDR1 and CDR2 from the germline V gene are MNHEY and SVGAGI. Written as DNA, the CDR3 is TGTGCCAGCAGTTCGGCGGGGGGCACAGATACGCAGTATTTT. It yields the protein CASSSAGGTDTQYF.

The V and J genes are TRBV10-1 and TRBJ2-5, with a tentative D call TRBD1 (5 bases). In germline, CDR1 is WNHNN, CDR2 SYGVQD (reference sequence). V lost 4 bases to trimming and J lost 11 bases, with 20 bases between them. CDR3 size: 14 residues. Written as DNA, the CDR3 is TGCGCCAGCAGTGCGGGCAGGGTCGTTGATGAGCAGTACTTC. This gives the protein CASSAGRVVDEQYF.

This chain connects TRBV3-1 to TRBJ2-5, with 7 bases matching TRBD2. CDR1 and CDR2 (germline): LGHDT, YNNKEL (reference sequence). With 5 bases clipped from V and 5 bases from J, the junction kept 8 bases outside the gene matches. The CDR3 sequence is 14 residues long. CDR3 in DNA: TGTGCCAGCAGCTACGGACTAGAGGGGGAGACCCAGTACTTC. It codes for CASSYGLEGETQYF.

The V call is TRBV7-9, the J call TRBJ1-5; D not resolved. CDR1 is SEHNR, CDR2 FQNEAQ, per germline (reference sequence). Trimming took off 3 bases at V and 9 bases at J, with 9 bases between the two ends. This CDR3 contains 12 residues. This CDR3 reads CASSFQDRPQHF. The CDR3 DNA reads as TGTGCCAGCAGCTTTCAAGACCGGCCCCAGCATTTT.

This clonotype was picked up a small number of times. The rearrangement uses TRBV18 and TRBJ2-5; D not resolved. The CDR3 spans 13 residues. The germline V gene has CDR1 KGHSH and CDR2 LQKENI. V gave up 1 base and J gave up 2 bases, with 5 bases separating them. CDR3 protein: CASSPQFQETQYF. The CDR3 DNA sequence: TGTGCCAGCTCACCACAGTTTCAAGAGACCCAGTACTTC.

This chain uses TRBV20-1 with TRBJ1-2, with a weak D call TRBD1 (5 bases). Germline values: CDR1 DFQATT, CDR2 SNEGSKA (reference sequence). The V end was cut by 3 bases, the J end by 4 bases, with 15 bases between. This CDR3 has 14 amino acids. Here the CDR3 DNA reads TGCAGTGCTAGGGTTCTGGGGGGACCCTATGGCTACACCTTC. Translating gives CSARVLGGPYGYTF.

The rearrangement links TRBV7-3 to TRBJ2-3; TRBD2 matches at 7 bases. The CDR3 is 15 amino acids. V dropped 5 bases and J dropped 0; count of bases not matched to a gene: 5. Germline V gene data show CDR1 as SGHTA and CDR2 as FQGTGA. The CDR3 DNA reads as TGTGCCAGCAGCCTTCTAGCGGAGAGCACAGATACGCAGTATTTT. Translating gives CASSLLAESTDTQYF.

The rearrangement links TRBV4-2 to TRBJ2-3, with D perhaps assigned TRBD1 or TRBD2 (6 bases each). Germline values: CDR1 LGHNA, CDR2 YNFKEQ. Trimming pared 0 bases from V and 6 bases from J, leaving 13 bases between. This CDR3 is built from 15 residues. The CDR3 here is CASSQELQGLDTQYF. Written as DNA, the CDR3 is TGTGCCAGCAGCCAAGAACTACAGGGACTCGATACGCAGTATTTT.

The CDR3 sequence: CASSPRANADTQYF. DNA of the CDR3: TGTGCCAGCAGCCCCCGAGCTAACGCAGATACGCAGTATTTT. The rearrangement links TRBV7-9 to TRBJ2-3; D remains ambiguous. Trimming took off 5 bases at V and 4 bases at J, with 13 bases between the two ends. Germline assignment: CDR1 SEHNR and CDR2 FQNEAQ (reference sequence). CDR3 length: 14 amino acids. Full variable domain (missing parts from reference TRBV7-9 and TRBJ2-3): DTGVSQNPRHKITKRGQNVTFRCDPISEHNRLYWYRQTLGQGPEFLTYFQNEAQLEKSRLLSDRFSAERPKGSFSTLEIQRTEQGDSAMYLCASSPRANADTQYFGPGTRLTVL.